The following is a T cell receptor beta chain sequence with its context. As yet, its antigen is unknown. Germline V gene sequence: CDR1 SEHNR, CDR2 FQNEAQ (reference sequence). This CDR3 has 14 amino acids. Between the trimmed V and J ends, which lost 0 bases and 6 bases, there was a span of 11 bases. The data were obtained in a study of T cell responses to AZD1222 COVID-19 vaccine. Study summary: Pooling covered second doses at about 4 or about 12 weeks.

Study-wide findings and caveats: Repertoires were collected only later (after the peak T cell response had occurred).

The data were produced by immunoSEQ multiplex PCR, yet TCRdb's version contains in-frame clones alone and is incomplete. This sample carries around 130,000 clones, around 88% of them seen once, and the ten largest clones take around 3.5%. J is TRBJ1-1 and V is TRBV7-9; D uncertain. The sample here was peripheral blood, taken on day 0 of AZD1222 vaccination. The origin of this receptor is an adult in good health. CDR3 protein: CASSLAPLLAEAFF. CDR3 coding DNA: TGTGCCAGCAGCTTAGCGCCTTTACTGGCTGAAGCTTTCTTT.